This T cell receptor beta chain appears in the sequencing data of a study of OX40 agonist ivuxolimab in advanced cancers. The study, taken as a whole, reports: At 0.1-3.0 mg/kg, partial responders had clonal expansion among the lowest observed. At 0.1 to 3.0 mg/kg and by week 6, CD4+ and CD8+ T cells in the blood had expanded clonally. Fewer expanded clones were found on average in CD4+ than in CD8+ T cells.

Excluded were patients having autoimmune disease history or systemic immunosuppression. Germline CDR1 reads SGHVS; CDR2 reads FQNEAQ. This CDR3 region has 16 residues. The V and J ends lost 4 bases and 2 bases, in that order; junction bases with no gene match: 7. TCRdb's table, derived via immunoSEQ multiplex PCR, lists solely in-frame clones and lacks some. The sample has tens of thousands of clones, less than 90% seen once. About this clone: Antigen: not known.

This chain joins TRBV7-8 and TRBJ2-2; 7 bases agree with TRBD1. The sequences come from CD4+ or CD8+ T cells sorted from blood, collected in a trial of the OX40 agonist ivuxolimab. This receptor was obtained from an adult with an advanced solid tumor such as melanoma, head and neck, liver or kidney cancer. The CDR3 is CASSYGQVTNTGELFF. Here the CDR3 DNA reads TGTGCCAGCAGCTACGGACAGGTTACAAACACCGGGGAGCTGTTTTTT.